Included here is one TCR beta chain sequence, with context. Its antigen is unknown. With template switching, a universal primer site was added, and the cDNA carried unique molecular identifiers. A single record per CDR3 protein comes from TCRdb applying MiXCR to the 5' RACE reads. The sample has 1.5 million to 2 million distinct CDR3 sequences, roughly a third seen once. The sample comes from a study of identical twins. Overall study results and limits: Whereas memory repertoires showed no such difference, abundant cord blood beta clonotypes carried fewer insertions. Twin-shared out-of-frame alpha sequences showed excess low generation probability.

CDR3 length equals 15 residues. CDR1 and CDR2 (germline): LGHNA, YNFKEQ. The V and J ends lost 4 bases and 0 bases, in that order; junction bases with no gene match: 4. The sequence was obtained from a newborn girl in good health. V usage is TRBV4-2 and J usage is TRBJ2-5; 8 nucleotides agree with TRBD2. Sequenced: cord blood. The CDR3 region has the DNA TGTGCCAGCAGCCCCGGACTAGCTTACCAAGAGACCCAGTACTTC. Protein sequence: CASSPGLAYQETQYF.